These 28 T cell receptor beta chains were all obtained from the same sample, sequenced in a study of CD8+ T cells in alopecia areata. The sequencing template was cDNA reverse transcribed from extracted RNA. Data came from immunoSEQ multiplex PCR; TCRdb stores just in-frame clones and leaves some out. Of 98,000 or so clones listed, around 59% are singletons. The sequenced sample consisted of CD8+ T cells sorted from blood. The receptor source for this set is a human donor in good health.

This clone has only one observation. V is TRBV5-1 and J is TRBJ2-7, with a possible D match to TRBD2 (5 bases). The germline V gene encodes CDR1 SGHRS and CDR2 YFSETQ. The CDR3 sequence is 14 residues long. With 0 bases removed from V and 2 bases from J, the gap between germline ends came to 9 bases. The CDR3 sequence: CASSLGAGTYEQYF. Written as DNA, the CDR3 is TGCGCCAGCAGCTTGGGGGCCGGGACCTACGAGCAGTACTTC.

This rearrangement joins TRBV5-6 to TRBJ2-7, with D possibly TRBD2 on 5 matching bases. This CDR3 comprises 12 residues. Germline-derived CDR1 and CDR2 are SGHDT and YYEEEE. The V gene lost 2 bases and the J gene lost 6 bases, with 9 bases spanning the gap. CDR3 sequence reads: CASSFGVGEQYF. Here the CDR3 DNA reads TGTGCCAGCAGCTTCGGGGTGGGCGAGCAGTACTTC.

The rearrangement links TRBV5-1 to TRBJ2-1; D gene uncertain. V shed 4 bases and J shed 6 bases, with 17 bases lying between them. This CDR3 comprises 15 residues. Germline V gives CDR1 SGHRS, CDR2 YFSETQ. The CDR3 sequence: CASSPLDRSPNEQFF. CDR3 DNA: TGCGCCAGCAGCCCCCTCGACCGTTCTCCCAATGAGCAGTTCTTC.

V gene TRBV7-8 combines with J gene TRBJ2-1, with D uncertain. V dropped 5 bases and J dropped 8 bases, with 16 bases sitting between them. CDR3 length: 14 residues. Germline CDR1 reads SGHVS; CDR2 reads FQNEAQ. The CDR3 bases are TGTGCCAGCAGCCCGAACCCCAGGCCGGATGAGCAGTTCTTC. It encodes CASSPNPRPDEQFF.

This clone was seen a single time. The chain uses TRBV4-2 and TRBJ2-5; the D gene could be TRBD1 or TRBD2 (5 bases each). Germline CDR1 reads LGHNA; CDR2 reads YNFKEQ. This CDR3 has 15 residues. The V and J ends lost 0 bases and 5 bases respectively, with 13 bases between them. The CDR3 DNA follows: TGTGCCAGCAGCCAAGATCGAAGTTGGGGGGAGACCCAGTACTTC. Protein: CASSQDRSWGETQYF.

This clone was detected only a few times. The V and J genes are TRBV7-8 and TRBJ2-2; D is unclear. The CDR3 sequence is 15 residues long. Between the trimmed V and J ends, which lost 0 bases and 2 bases, there was a span of 7 bases. The germline V gene has CDR1 SGHVS and CDR2 FQNEAQ. For the CDR3, the DNA is TGTGCCAGCAGCTTAGCACCGGGTAACACCGGGGAGCTGTTTTTT. Protein product: CASSLAPGNTGELFF.

The V gene is TRBV4-1, the J gene TRBJ1-2, with D perhaps matching TRBD1 (5 bases). Trimming took off 0 bases at V and 3 bases at J, with 11 bases between the two ends. The CDR3 sequence is 15 residues long. Looked up from germline, CDR1 is MGHRA and CDR2 is YSYEKL. In nucleotides, the CDR3 is TGCGCCAGCAGCCAAGAGCCGGGGCAGGACTATGGCTACACCTTC. Protein: CASSQEPGQDYGYTF.

The chain employs TRBV5-6 and TRBJ2-2, with D perhaps matching TRBD2 (5 bases). V lost 6 bases to trimming and J lost 6 bases, with 18 bases between them. Germline-derived CDR1 and CDR2 are SGHDT and YYEEEE. The CDR3 covers 15 residues. Here the CDR3 DNA reads TGTGCCAGCACCGTCGGACTGTCGGGGTCCGGGGAGCTGTTTTTT. Translated: CASTVGLSGSGELFF.

This clone was detected a few times. V and J are TRBV5-1 and TRBJ2-1, with TRBD2 matching over 7 bases. The ends lost 0 bases at V and 3 bases at J; junction bases unmatched: 3. The CDR3 has 15 residues. CDR1 and CDR2 (germline): SGHRS, YFSETQ. CDR3 DNA: TGCGCCAGCAGCTTGGAGCTAGCGGACTACAATGAGCAGTTCTTC. Its translation: CASSLELADYNEQFF.

This clone has just a few counts. The V gene is TRBV4-1, the J gene TRBJ2-4, with D maybe TRBD1 (5 bases). The CDR3 spans 16 residues. Germline values: CDR1 MGHRA, CDR2 YSYEKL. Trimming pared 4 bases from V and 0 bases from J, leaving 13 bases between. CDR3 residues: CASSPQGIPAKNIQYF. Here the CDR3 DNA reads TGCGCCAGCAGCCCCCAGGGCATTCCAGCCAAAAACATTCAGTACTTC.

This chain links TRBV5-1 with TRBJ2-7; the D gene is possibly TRBD1 (5 bases). Trimming removed 1 base at V and 2 bases at J, with 13 bases between. The CDR3 runs 15 residues. The V gene's germline CDR1 is SGHRS and CDR2 YFSETQ. The CDR3 here is CASSLLTEPPYEQYF. For the CDR3, the DNA is TGCGCCAGCAGCTTGCTGACAGAGCCTCCCTACGAGCAGTACTTC.

The chain has TRBV9 and TRBJ2-2; 9 positions match TRBD2. The CDR3 is made up of 18 amino acids. The V gene end was trimmed by 4 bases and the J gene end by 2 bases; junction bases not matched to a gene: 12. CDR1 is SGDLS, CDR2 YYNGEE, per germline. In nucleotides, the CDR3 is TGTGCCAGCAGCTCACGGGGGAGCGGGGGGTTTAACACCGGGGAGCTGTTTTTT. This encodes CASSSRGSGGFNTGELFF.

The rearrangement uses TRBV7-8 and TRBJ2-7; TRBD1 agrees at 10 bases. Per germline, CDR1 SGHVS and CDR2 FQNEAQ. This CDR3 spans 15 amino acids. Trimming took 4 bases from V and 4 from J; bases not matched to a gene: 7. CDR3 sequence reads: CASSSTGTGVYEQYF. The CDR3 DNA follows: TGTGCCAGCAGCTCTACCGGGACAGGGGTATACGAGCAGTACTTC.

The V call is TRBV11-2, the J call TRBJ2-3; no reliable D call. Between the trimmed V and J ends, which lost 3 bases and 5 bases, there was a span of 6 bases. CDR1 is SGHAT, CDR2 FQNNGV, per germline. The CDR3 covers 12 residues. The CDR3 region is CASSFTEDTQYF. CDR3 nucleotide sequence: TGTGCCAGCAGCTTCACCGAAGATACGCAGTATTTT.

The chain has TRBV5-6 and TRBJ2-1, with D perhaps being TRBD1 or TRBD2 (5 bases each). V shed 7 bases and J shed 5 bases, with 10 bases lying between them. Looked up from germline, CDR1 is SGHDT and CDR2 is YYEEEE. This CDR3 is 12 amino acids long. The CDR3 DNA follows: TGTGCCAGCGGGACGGATGACAATGAGCAGTTCTTC. Translated, it gives CASGTDDNEQFF.

The chain carries TRBV4-1 and TRBJ2-1; D gene ambiguous. The CDR3 loop spans 11 amino acids. The germline V and J ends were trimmed by 5 bases and 10 bases, with 9 bases remaining between them. Germline CDR1 MGHRA, CDR2 YSYEKL. CDR3 sequence reads: CASSSSTEQFF. For the CDR3, the DNA is TGCGCCAGCAGCTCATCCACCGAGCAGTTCTTC.

The V call is TRBV5-4, the J call TRBJ2-7; D remains unclear. Germline values: CDR1 SGHNT, CDR2 YYREEE (reference sequence). Deletions cut 4 bases from V and 2 bases from J, with 10 bases between. The CDR3 length is 13 residues. In nucleotides, the CDR3 is TGTGCCAGCAGCATCCACAGTACCTACGAGCAGTACTTC. This codes for CASSIHSTYEQYF.

The chain joins TRBV13 to TRBJ2-7, with a tentative D call TRBD1 (6 bases). Germline CDR1 and CDR2: PRHDT and FYEKMQ (reference sequence). V was cut by 4 bases and J by 1 base, with 14 bases left in between. The CDR3 totals 15 residues. The CDR3 region is CASSSYRDTSYEQYF. CDR3 in DNA: TGTGCCAGCAGCTCGTACCGGGACACTTCCTACGAGCAGTACTTC.

V is TRBV30 and J is TRBJ2-2, with 8 positions matching TRBD2. V was clipped by 4 bases and J by 6 bases; unmatched bases: 7. Germline CDR1 is GTSNPN and CDR2 is SVGIG (reference sequence). The CDR3 spans 14 residues. The CDR3 loop reads CAWNSGAGAGELFF. The DNA for the CDR3 is TGTGCCTGGAATAGCGGGGCCGGGGCCGGGGAGCTGTTTTTT.

This clone was detected a few times. CDR3 region: CASSPWDTYEQYF. In nucleotides, the CDR3 is TGTGCCAGCAGTCCCTGGGACACCTACGAGCAGTACTTC. The chain combines TRBV6-5 with TRBJ2-7, with a tentative D call TRBD1 (6 bases). The germline gives CDR1 MNHEY, CDR2 SVGAGI. This CDR3 has 13 residues. V was cut by 5 bases and J by 2 bases, with 10 bases left in between.

This sequence joins TRBV6-6 and TRBJ2-7, with TRBD1 identical over 8 bases. The CDR3 sequence is 14 residues long. Germline loops: CDR1 MNHNY, CDR2 SVGAGI (reference sequence). With 6 bases clipped from V and 0 bases from J, the junction kept 4 bases outside the gene matches. The DNA for the CDR3 is TGTGCCAGCAGGGAACAGGGGGGCTCCTACGAGCAGTACTTC. Its translation is CASREQGGSYEQYF.

The V gene is TRBV5-6, the J gene TRBJ2-7; D may be TRBD1 or TRBD2 (5 bases each). The CDR3 sequence is 14 residues long. The germline gives CDR1 SGHDT, CDR2 YYEEEE. Trimming pared 3 bases from V and 0 bases from J, leaving 10 bases between. The CDR3 DNA follows: TGTGCCAGCAGCTCCGGGGACGCCTCCTACGAGCAGTACTTC. Translating it yields CASSSGDASYEQYF.

The rearrangement links TRBV6-4 to TRBJ1-2; tentatively, D is TRBD1 (6 bases). Germline CDR1 and CDR2: MRHNA and SNTAGT. The CDR3 runs to 15 residues. Trimming left V 8 bases short and J 8 bases short, with 24 bases between. Written as DNA, the CDR3 is TGTGCCAGCTTGGGGGGGCCACGATTAACGGGCGGCTACACCTTC. This codes for CASLGGPRLTGGYTF.

V usage is TRBV2 and J usage is TRBJ1-2, with D possibly being TRBD1 (5 bases). CDR1 and CDR2 (germline): SNHLY, FYNNEI. V lost 5 bases, J lost 6 bases, and 25 bases lay in between. This CDR3 has 17 residues. The CDR3 nucleotides read TGTGCCAGCAGTTTAGCTTATCCCGAGACAGAGCTTCATGGCTACACCTTC. This sequence encodes CASSLAYPETELHGYTF.

This clone occurred a few times. The chain carries TRBV5-4 and TRBJ2-7; weak D call: TRBD1 (5 bases). CDR3 length: 13 amino acids. Trimming pared 3 bases from V and 0 bases from J, leaving 7 bases between. Germline CDR1 and CDR2: SGHNT and YYREEE (reference sequence). In nucleotides, the CDR3 is TGTGCCAGCAGCTCAGACAGCTCCTACGAGCAGTACTTC. Translation: CASSSDSSYEQYF. Variable domain in full (rest from reference TRBV5-4 and TRBJ2-7): ETGVTQSPTHLIKTRGQQVTLRCSSQSGHNTVSWYQQALGQGPQFIFQYYREEENGRGNFPPRFSGLQFPNYSSELNVNALELDDSALYLCASSSDSSYEQYFGPGTRLTVT.

V is TRBV7-2 and J is TRBJ2-1; TRBD1 agrees at 11 bases. Germline CDR1 is SGHTA and CDR2 is FQGNSA. The CDR3 is made up of 14 amino acids. V was pared by 7 bases and J by 9 bases, with 8 bases of the junction left unmatched. Written as DNA, the CDR3 is TGTGCCAGCACACCCGGGACAGGGGGTGCTGAGCAGTTCTTC. Its translation: CASTPGTGGAEQFF. Full variable domain (missing parts from reference TRBV7-2 and TRBJ2-1): GAGVSQSPSNKVTEKGKDVELRCDPISGHTALYWYRQSLGQGLEFLIYFQGNSAPDKSGLPSDRFSAERTGGSVSTLTIQRTQQEDSAVYLCASTPGTGGAEQFFGPGTRLTVL.

This chain links TRBV6-1 with TRBJ2-7; D is unresolved. The ends were cut back, 8 bases at V and 1 base at J, with 12 bases in the middle. Germline V lookup: CDR1 MNHNS, CDR2 SASEGT. This CDR3 comprises 13 residues. Here the CDR3 reads CASSLGMSYEQYF. The CDR3, as DNA: TGTGCCAGCTCGTTAGGGATGTCCTACGAGCAGTACTTC.

The genes are TRBV30 and TRBJ2-7; 9 bases line up with TRBD1. The trim removed 8 bases at V and 2 bases at J, leaving 10 bases unmatched. Germline-derived CDR1 and CDR2 are GTSNPN and SVGIG (reference sequence). This CDR3 has 14 residues. As DNA, the CDR3 is TGTGCCAGTGATCCGGGACAGGGTGCCTACGAGCAGTACTTC. Translating it yields CASDPGQGAYEQYF.